One sample yielded the 29 T cell receptor beta chains listed below, sequenced in a study of shared clonotypes between healthy human individuals. Profiled with immunoSEQ multiplex PCR; TCRdb holds only in-frame clones, not every one. Among roughly 520,000 clones listed, around 95% were seen once. The sequencing sample was made of naive CD4+ T cells sorted from blood. The subset here: CD45RA+ positively selected. These receptor sequences come from a woman in her twenties or thirties in good health.

In its sample, this clone was seen once. This sequence joins TRBV11-1 and TRBJ1-1; 10 bases map to TRBD1. The CDR3 covers 15 residues. Germline loops: CDR1 SGHAT, CDR2 FQDESV (reference sequence). Trimming cost V 5 bases and J 7 bases; bases outside gene matches: 10. As DNA, the CDR3 is TGTGCCAGCAGCCACGTTTTGACAGGGGGCTTTGAAGCTTTCTTT. Its translation is CASSHVLTGGFEAFF.

This rearrangement joins TRBV5-1 to TRBJ1-1, with 9 bases that match TRBD1. Germline-derived CDR1 and CDR2 are SGHRS and YFSETQ. CDR3 length: 14 amino acids. After removal of 2 bases from V and 3 bases from J, the junction contained 2 bases not matched to a gene. CDR3 in amino acids: CASSLQGAYTEAFF. The CDR3 DNA reads TGCGCCAGCAGCTTACAGGGGGCTTACACTGAAGCTTTCTTT.

This clone was seen more than once but under ten times. CDR3 sequence: CASSEDNSNQPQHF. CDR3 sequence (DNA): TGTGCCAGCAGTGAAGACAATAGCAATCAGCCCCAGCATTTT. The chain has TRBV28 and TRBJ1-5, with unresolved D. Germline V gene data show CDR1 as MDHEN and CDR2 as SYDVKM. The CDR3 has 14 residues. V was shortened by 5 bases and J by 0 bases, with 8 bases between the two germline ends.

CDR3 nucleotide sequence: TGTGCCAGCAGTTACCGCAGGGGGTACGAGCAGTACTTC. Translating gives CASSYRRGYEQYF. The V gene is TRBV6-5, the J gene TRBJ2-7; TRBD1 matches at 7 bases. Losses at the gene ends were 2 bases for V and 4 bases for J; bases not matched to a gene: 2. This CDR3 has 13 amino acids. Germline V gene data show CDR1 as MNHEY and CDR2 as SVGAGI.

This clone was seen a single time. The chain combines TRBV19 with TRBJ1-2; D is unresolved. The germline V gene has CDR1 LNHDA and CDR2 SQIVND (reference sequence). This CDR3 has 14 amino acids. The V end was cut by 2 bases, the J end by 4 bases, with 11 bases between. The CDR3: CASSISTRIYGYTF. In DNA form, the CDR3 reads TGTGCCAGTAGTATATCTACACGGATCTATGGCTACACCTTC.

The genes are TRBV19 and TRBJ1-5, with a weak D call TRBD1 (5 bases). CDR1 is LNHDA, CDR2 SQIVND, per germline (reference sequence). Trimming removed 1 base at V and 7 bases at J, with 8 bases between. The CDR3 length is 13 residues. CDR3 in amino acids: CASSIAGQQPQHF. For the CDR3, the DNA is TGTGCCAGTAGTATAGCAGGGCAGCAGCCCCAGCATTTT.

This clone has a single count. The chain links TRBV5-1 to TRBJ2-5, with D possibly being TRBD1 or TRBD2 (6 bases each). Germline CDR1 SGHRS, CDR2 YFSETQ. V shed 4 bases and J shed 1 base, with 14 bases lying between them. The CDR3 contains 15 residues. CDR3 coding DNA: TGCGCCAGCAGCCCGGCCGGGGGCCCCCAAGAGACCCAGTACTTC. The encoded protein is CASSPAGGPQETQYF. The full variable domain, rest sourced from reference TRBV5-1 and TRBJ2-5, is KAGVTQTPRYLIKTRGQQVTLSCSPISGHRSVSWYQQTPGQGLQFLFEYFSETQRNKGNFPGRFSGRQFSNSRSEMNVSTLELGDSALYLCASSPAGGPQETQYFGPGTRLLVL.

The chain links TRBV7-9 to TRBJ1-4; TRBD1 agrees at 7 bases. CDR1 is SEHNR, CDR2 FQNEAQ, per germline (reference sequence). The V and J ends lost 5 bases and 2 bases, in that order; junction bases with no gene match: 5. This CDR3 is built from 15 residues. The CDR3 spells CASSIKQGTNEKLFF. The DNA of the CDR3 is TGTGCCAGCAGCATTAAACAGGGGACTAATGAAAAACTGTTTTTT.

This chain links TRBV28 with TRBJ1-1, with unresolved D. CDR3 size: 12 residues. The V gene's germline CDR1 is MDHEN and CDR2 SYDVKM. Trimming removed 4 bases at V and 4 bases at J, with 7 bases between. The CDR3: CASSSGSTEAFF. The CDR3 region has the DNA TGTGCCAGCAGTTCGGGAAGCACTGAAGCTTTCTTT. Looking up the rest from reference TRBV28 and TRBJ1-1 gives the full variable domain: DVKVTQSSRYLVKRTGEKVFLECVQDMDHENMFWYRQDPGLGLRLIYFSYDVKMKEKGDIPEGYSVSREKKERFSLILESASTNQTSMYLCASSSGSTEAFFGQGTRLTVV.

V usage is TRBV9 and J usage is TRBJ1-2, with D perhaps matching TRBD1 (6 bases). The germline CDR1 and CDR2 sequences are SGDLS and YYNGEE. V was clipped by 3 bases and J by 5 bases, with 14 bases between them. This CDR3 contains 14 residues. The CDR3 is CASSGGPGGYGYTF. The CDR3 coding sequence is TGTGCCAGCAGCGGGGGGCCAGGAGGGTATGGCTACACCTTC.

The genes are TRBV5-4 and TRBJ2-1; a weak D match, TRBD2 (7 bases). Germline CDR1 and CDR2: SGHNT and YYREEE (reference sequence). Trimming shortened V by 10 bases and J by 7 bases, and 15 bases separated the two germline ends. The CDR3 runs to 12 residues. The CDR3 loop is CASGEGGNEQFF. CDR3 in DNA: TGTGCCTCGGGGGAGGGGGGTAATGAGCAGTTCTTC.

This clone was seen a single time. V usage is TRBV28 and J usage is TRBJ1-5, with a possible D match to TRBD1 (5 bases). The germline V gene has CDR1 MDHEN and CDR2 SYDVKM. V was shortened by 2 bases and J by 5 bases, with 10 bases between the two germline ends. The CDR3 is 14 amino acids. CDR3 sequence reads: CASSLMGLYQPQHF. DNA of the CDR3: TGTGCCAGCAGTTTAATGGGACTCTATCAGCCCCAGCATTTT.

The rearrangement links TRBV6-4 to TRBJ1-1; D not certain. The CDR3 contains 14 residues. The V and J ends lost 4 bases and 0 bases respectively, with 9 bases between them. The V gene's germline CDR1 is MRHNA and CDR2 SNTAGT. DNA of the CDR3: TGTGCCAGCAGTGCTGGAGTGATGAACACTGAAGCTTTCTTT. Amino acid sequence: CASSAGVMNTEAFF.

CDR3 sequence (DNA): TGTGCCAGCAACCTAGACCAGAACACTGAAGCTTTCTTT. Translating gives CASNLDQNTEAFF. The chain employs TRBV28 and TRBJ1-1; D is ambiguous. The ends were cut back, 7 bases at V and 1 base at J, with 10 bases in the middle. The CDR3 is made up of 13 amino acids. Germline CDR1 reads MDHEN; CDR2 reads SYDVKM.

The chain employs TRBV30 and TRBJ2-7; TRBD1 aligns across 9 bases. J gave up 7 bases and V 3 bases, and 7 bases lay outside the gene matches. CDR1 is GTSNPN, CDR2 SVGIG, per germline (reference sequence). This CDR3 spans 13 amino acids. CDR3 region: CAWRRQGVSEQYF. CDR3 coding DNA: TGTGCCTGGAGAAGACAGGGGGTGTCTGAGCAGTACTTC.

The V and J genes are TRBV7-9 and TRBJ2-7, with D hard to call. Germline-derived CDR1 and CDR2 are SEHNR and FQNEAQ (reference sequence). Trimming removed 5 bases at V and 4 bases at J, with 6 bases between. CDR3 size: 11 residues. CDR3 sequence reads: CASSIIYEQYF. The CDR3, as DNA: TGTGCCAGCAGCATCATATACGAGCAGTACTTC.

The V call is TRBV6-1, the J call TRBJ2-7; D is ambiguous. Germline V lookup: CDR1 MNHNS, CDR2 SASEGT. The CDR3 is 13 residues long. V dropped 4 bases and J dropped 4 bases, with 11 bases sitting between them. The CDR3 sequence is CASSVKNRYEQYF. CDR3 DNA: TGTGCCAGCAGTGTTAAGAACAGATACGAGCAGTACTTC.

The chain couples TRBV5-6 to TRBJ1-2; TRBD1 is a possible D gene (5 bases). CDR1 is SGHDT, CDR2 YYEEEE, per germline. V lost 4 bases and J lost 6, with 13 bases in between. The CDR3 totals 13 residues. CDR3 loop: CASSQPGQDGYTF. CDR3 in DNA: TGTGCCAGCAGCCAGCCAGGGCAGGATGGCTACACCTTC. Using reference TRBV5-6 and TRBJ1-2 for the parts outside the CDR3, the full variable domain is DAGVTQSPTHLIKTRGQQVTLRCSPKSGHDTVSWYQQALGQGPQFIFQYYEEEERQRGNFPDRFSGHQFPNYSSELNVNALLLGDSALYLCASSQPGQDGYTFGSGTRLTVV.

The gene calls are TRBV5-1 and TRBJ2-2; the D gene is possibly TRBD2 (6 bases). Germline values: CDR1 SGHRS, CDR2 YFSETQ. V dropped 0 bases and J dropped 5 bases, with 14 bases sitting between them. The CDR3 runs to 16 residues. The CDR3 loop reads CASSLAGTGATGELFF. CDR3 bases: TGCGCCAGCAGCTTGGCGGGGACTGGGGCAACCGGGGAGCTGTTTTTT.

The V call is TRBV7-2, the J call TRBJ2-1, with 7 bases matching TRBD2. This CDR3 has 14 residues. Per the germline V gene, CDR1 is SGHTA and CDR2 is FQGNSA. V dropped 5 bases and J dropped 8; count of bases not matched to a gene: 9. In nucleotides, the CDR3 is TGTGCCAGCAGCCCTCCTGGACTAGGCCATGAGCAGTTCTTC. It encodes CASSPPGLGHEQFF.

The chain links TRBV19 to TRBJ1-1, with D possibly TRBD1 on 6 matching bases. V was pared by 0 bases and J by 6 bases, with 11 bases between. CDR3 length: 14 amino acids. Per germline, CDR1 LNHDA and CDR2 SQIVND (reference sequence). The CDR3 region is CASSIEGGTAEAFF. The CDR3 nucleotides are TGTGCCAGTAGTATAGAAGGGGGTACCGCTGAAGCTTTCTTT.

The V and J genes are TRBV6-1 and TRBJ2-7, with D uncertain. Looked up from germline, CDR1 is MNHNS and CDR2 is SASEGT. V was shortened by 8 bases and J by 4 bases, with 9 bases between the two germline ends. This CDR3 contains 11 residues. CDR3 sequence (DNA): TGTGCCAGCCGAGATGTTTACGAGCAGTACTTC. Its translation is CASRDVYEQYF.

The CDR3 sequence is CATSMTRGAPYQPQHF. CDR3 in DNA: TGTGCCACCAGCATGACACGGGGCGCGCCCTATCAGCCCCAGCATTTT. The chain employs TRBV15 and TRBJ1-5, with D tentatively TRBD1 (5 bases). The CDR3 is 16 amino acids. V lost 4 bases and J 5 bases, leaving 18 bases between the germline ends. Germline V CDR1 and CDR2: LNHNV, YYDKDF (reference sequence).

CDR3 DNA sequence: TGTGCCAGCAGCCGGGGGGAGACTGGAAACACCATATATTTT. Amino acids: CASSRGETGNTIYF. V is TRBV7-9 and J is TRBJ1-3; D perhaps matches TRBD1 (5 bases). This CDR3 comprises 14 residues. CDR1 is SEHNR and CDR2 is FQNEAQ in the germline V gene (reference sequence). The V end lost 5 bases, the J end lost 2 bases, and 10 bases lay between the germline ends.

This chain joins TRBV7-9 and TRBJ1-2, with 7 bases fitting TRBD1. V was pared by 6 bases and J by 4 bases, with 8 bases of the junction left unmatched. Germline V CDR1 and CDR2: SEHNR, FQNEAQ (reference sequence). This CDR3 has 14 amino acids. As DNA, the CDR3 is TGTGCCAGCAGACCCCGACAGGGATCCTATGGCTACACCTTC. As protein: CASRPRQGSYGYTF.

The V and J genes are TRBV7-2 and TRBJ2-5; perhaps TRBD2 as D (6 bases). CDR3 length: 13 residues. CDR1 SGHTA and CDR2 FQGNSA come from the germline V gene. Trimming cost V 3 bases and J 2 bases, with 7 bases left between them. The CDR3 DNA is TGTGCCAGCAGCTTGGACTATCAAGAGACCCAGTACTTC. Its translation is CASSLDYQETQYF.

As to this clone: Additional DNA sequences in this sample encode the identical CDR3. The chain joins TRBV2 to TRBJ2-5; TRBD1 aligns across 8 bases. CDR3 length: 12 amino acids. The germline CDR1 and CDR2 sequences are SNHLY and FYNNEI. Trimming took 6 bases from V and 4 from J; bases not matched to a gene: 1. In DNA, the CDR3 is TGTGCCAGCAGAGGACAGGGAGAGACCCAGTACTTC. Translation gives CASRGQGETQYF.

V usage is TRBV7-8 and J usage is TRBJ2-7; 7 positions agree with TRBD1. CDR3 size: 15 residues. The V gene end was trimmed by 2 bases and the J gene end by 2 bases; junction bases not matched to a gene: 6. The germline V gene encodes CDR1 SGHVS and CDR2 FQNEAQ. DNA for the CDR3: TGTGCCAGCAGCTTACCCGGGACAGAAGCCTACGAGCAGTACTTC. It yields the protein CASSLPGTEAYEQYF.

The CDR3 DNA sequence: TGCGCCAGCAGCCCCCAACTAGCCCCCACTTTCGTGACGCAGTATTTT. Its translation is CASSPQLAPTFVTQYF. The rearrangement joins TRBV4-1 to TRBJ2-3; weak D call: TRBD2 (6 bases). The CDR3 loop spans 16 amino acids. The germline V gene encodes CDR1 MGHRA and CDR2 YSYEKL. Trimming pared 4 bases from V and 9 bases from J, leaving 23 bases between.